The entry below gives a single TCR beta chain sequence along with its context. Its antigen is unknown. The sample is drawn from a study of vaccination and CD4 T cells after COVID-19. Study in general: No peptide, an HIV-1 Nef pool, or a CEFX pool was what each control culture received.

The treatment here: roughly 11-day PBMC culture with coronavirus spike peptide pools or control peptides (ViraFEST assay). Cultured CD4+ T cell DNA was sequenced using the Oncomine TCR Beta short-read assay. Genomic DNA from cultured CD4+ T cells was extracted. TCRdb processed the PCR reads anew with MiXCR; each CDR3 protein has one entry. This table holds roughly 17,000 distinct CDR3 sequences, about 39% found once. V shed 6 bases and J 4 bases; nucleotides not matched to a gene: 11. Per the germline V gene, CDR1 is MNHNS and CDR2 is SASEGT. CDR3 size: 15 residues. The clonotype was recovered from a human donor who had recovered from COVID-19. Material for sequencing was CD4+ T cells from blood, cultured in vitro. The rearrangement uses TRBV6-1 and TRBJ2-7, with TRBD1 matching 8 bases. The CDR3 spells CASRQGVWLGYEQYF. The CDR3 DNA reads TGTGCCAGCAGACAGGGGGTTTGGCTTGGGTACGAGCAGTACTTC.